Presented here are 28 T cell receptor beta chains from one specimen sequenced in a study of blood T cells in healthy people across ages (dated by TCRdb to 2015 to 2017). Receptors were amplified or captured by 5' RACE. The second PCR ran for roughly 7 to 11 cycles and used a J-beta primer mix along with a sample-barcoded 5' primer. TCRdb redid the processing of the public reads, applying fastp at Q25 and MiXCR, and retained in-frame beta chains. Every entry covers one CDR3 protein and lists the most common genes and DNA from its rows. Recorded for this sample are some 1.8 million distinct CDR3 sequences; around 42% of them occurred a single time. In total, the top ten clones hold roughly 24% of the sample. Source material: blood. These receptors all come from a human donor in good health.

This clonotype was seen only a few times. The genes are TRBV3-1 and TRBJ1-2; D uncertain. The germline V gene encodes CDR1 LGHDT and CDR2 YNNKEL (reference sequence). CDR3 length equals 13 residues. The V gene lost 4 bases and the J gene lost 3 bases, with 9 bases spanning the gap. Written as DNA, the CDR3 is TGTGCCAGCAGCCGTGGCGAATACTATGGCTACACCTTC. The encoded protein is CASSRGEYYGYTF.

This chain joins TRBV10-3 and TRBJ2-5, with D perhaps TRBD2 (5 bases). The CDR3 runs 15 residues. V lost 6 bases to trimming and J lost 3 bases, with 17 bases between them. CDR1 is ENHRY, CDR2 SYGVKD, per germline. The CDR3 DNA reads TGTGCCATCAGCCTGACGGGGATGTCCGAAGAGACCCAGTACTTC. This gives the protein CAISLTGMSEETQYF.

This clonotype was observed a handful of times. The chain links TRBV7-2 to TRBJ2-5; tentative D call: TRBD1 (5 bases). Deletions cut 4 bases from V and 0 bases from J, with 12 bases between. The CDR3 is 15 residues long. Germline V CDR1 and CDR2: SGHTA, FQGNSA. CDR3 amino acids: CASSSLPGYQETQYF. DNA for the CDR3: TGTGCCAGCAGCTCTCTGCCAGGGTACCAAGAGACCCAGTACTTC.

CDR3 loop: CSARPSNTVPRGDTQYF. The CDR3 nucleotides are TGCAGTGCTCGACCTTCCAACACCGTACCTCGAGGGGATACGCAGTATTTT. This chain uses TRBV20-1 with TRBJ2-3, with D perhaps matching TRBD2 (5 bases). Germline V gives CDR1 DFQATT, CDR2 SNEGSKA (reference sequence). This CDR3 contains 17 residues. Trimming pared 5 bases from V and 6 bases from J, leaving 27 bases between.

There are a few counts of this clonotype. V and J are TRBV29-1 and TRBJ1-1; D gene uncertain. CDR3 size: 11 residues. CDR1 is SQVTM and CDR2 is ANQGSEA in the germline V gene. Trimming removed 8 bases from V and 0 bases from J, with 7 bases in between. The CDR3 region has the DNA TGCAGCCCGGCTCTGAACACTGAAGCTTTCTTT. Translation gives CSPALNTEAFF. Full variable domain (missing parts from reference TRBV29-1 and TRBJ1-1): SAVISQKPSRDICQRGTSLTIQCQVDSQVTMMFWYRQQPGQSLTLIATANQGSEATYESGFVIDKFPISRPNLTFSTLTVSNMSPEDSSIYLCSPALNTEAFFGQGTRLTVV.

The J gene is TRBJ1-2, the V gene TRBV12-3 or TRBV12-4; unclear D gene. The CDR3 runs 14 residues. Trimming cost V 3 bases and J 5 bases, with 13 bases left between them. The CDR3 sequence: CASSFGSQLYGYTF. DNA of the CDR3: TGTGCCAGCAGTTTTGGCAGCCAATTGTATGGCTACACCTTC.

In its sample, this clonotype was seen a few times. The chain links TRBV7-8 to TRBJ1-6; weak D call: TRBD1 (5 bases). Germline V gives CDR1 SGHVS, CDR2 FQNEAQ. CDR3 length equals 14 residues. V lost 0 bases, J lost 8 bases, and 8 bases lay in between. Here the CDR3 DNA reads TGTGCCAGCAGCTTAGCCAGGGCCGATTCACCCCTCCACTTT. It specifies CASSLARADSPLHF.

The V call is TRBV5-1, the J call TRBJ2-1, with 8 positions matching TRBD1. The better agreement between TRBJ2-7 and the DNA end casts doubt on the J call. The CDR3 has 15 residues. Germline V gives CDR1 SGHRS, CDR2 YFSETQ. In nucleotides, the CDR3 is TGCGCCAGCAGCTCCGGACAGGGCGCCTACAATGAGCAGTACTTC. Protein product: CASSSGQGAYNEQYF.

This clonotype has more than one count but fewer than ten. The chain combines TRBV20-1 with TRBJ2-7; tentative D call: TRBD2 (5 bases). The CDR3 has 15 amino acids. V lost 1 base and J 2 bases, leaving 15 bases between the germline ends. In germline, CDR1 is DFQATT, CDR2 SNEGSKA (reference sequence). Here the CDR3 DNA reads TGCAGTGCTAGAGGCGGACTCAACATCGCCTACGAGCAGTACTTC. This sequence encodes CSARGGLNIAYEQYF.

The chain joins TRBV7-2 to TRBJ2-7, with D possibly TRBD2 on 7 matching bases. V was pared by 4 bases and J by 7 bases, with 14 bases between. Germline CDR1 reads SGHTA; CDR2 reads FQGNSA. The CDR3 runs to 13 residues. CDR3 loop: CASSWGTTGEQYF. The DNA of the CDR3 is TGTGCCAGCAGCTGGGGGACTACAGGGGAGCAGTACTTC.

This chain links TRBV2 with TRBJ1-2, with 9 bases identical to TRBD1. V trimming: 5 bases; J trimming: 5 bases; junction bases outside the gene matches: 9. In germline, CDR1 is SNHLY, CDR2 FYNNEI. The CDR3 extends over 15 amino acids. The CDR3 DNA follows: TGTGCCAGCAGTCCGGGACAGGGAACCCCTTATGGCTACACCTTC. It translates to CASSPGQGTPYGYTF.

This chain joins TRBV6-2 or TRBV6-3 and TRBJ2-1; a possible D gene is TRBD2 (5 bases). The CDR3 runs to 16 residues. Trimming pared 2 bases from V and 0 bases from J, leaving 11 bases between. Germline CDR1 and CDR2: MNHEY and SVGEGT. As DNA, the CDR3 is TGTGCCAGCAGTTACGAGGTTGGGAGCTCCTACAATGAGCAGTTCTTC. Its translation: CASSYEVGSSYNEQFF.

This sequence joins TRBV2 and TRBJ2-3; D call uncertain. Germline V gene data show CDR1 as SNHLY and CDR2 as FYNNEI. The ends were cut back, 8 bases at V and 6 bases at J, with 15 bases in the middle. The CDR3 loop spans 13 amino acids. This CDR3 reads CASDIQSGDTQYF. In DNA, the CDR3 is TGTGCCAGCGACATCCAGAGTGGGGATACGCAGTATTTT.

CDR3 in DNA: TGTGCCAGCAGCCAATCGGCTCCCCGGGGGACCCAGTACTTC. Protein sequence: CASSQSAPRGTQYF. The chain is built from TRBV3-1 and TRBJ2-5, with D perhaps TRBD2 (5 bases). This CDR3 has 14 amino acids. CDR1 LGHDT and CDR2 YNNKEL come from the germline V gene (reference sequence). Trimming cost V 2 bases and J 7 bases, with 14 bases left between them.

This clonotype was seen a few times. The rearrangement joins TRBV7-2 to TRBJ2-7; D remains ambiguous. In germline, CDR1 is SGHTA, CDR2 FQGNSA. V gave up 5 bases and J gave up 4 bases, with 12 bases separating them. The CDR3 consists of 13 residues. CDR3 sequence reads: CASSHNMKYEQYF. The CDR3 DNA reads as TGTGCCAGCAGCCACAACATGAAGTACGAGCAGTACTTC. The variable domain in full, completed from reference TRBV7-2 and TRBJ2-7, reads GAGVSQSPSNKVTEKGKDVELRCDPISGHTALYWYRQSLGQGLEFLIYFQGNSAPDKSGLPSDRFSAERTGGSVSTLTIQRTQQEDSAVYLCASSHNMKYEQYFGPGTRLTVT.

This clonotype showed up just a few times. The chain has TRBV20-1 and TRBJ2-1, with 9 bases matching TRBD2. Germline-derived CDR1 and CDR2 are DFQATT and SNEGSKA (reference sequence). With 7 bases clipped from V and 0 bases from J, the junction kept 4 bases outside the gene matches. This CDR3 comprises 14 residues. CDR3 in DNA: TGCAGTGTCCTTAGCGGGGGCTCCTACAATGAGCAGTTCTTC. It codes for CSVLSGGSYNEQFF.

This clonotype was recorded a few times. The chain carries TRBV27 and TRBJ2-1; 7 bases are a match to TRBD2. Trimming took 5 bases from V and 10 from J; bases not matched to a gene: 8. This CDR3 has 13 amino acids. The V gene's germline CDR1 is MNHEY and CDR2 SMNVEV (reference sequence). Here the CDR3 reads CASSPGLVDEQFF. The CDR3 nucleotides read TGTGCCAGCAGTCCCGGACTAGTTGACGAGCAGTTCTTC.

This clonotype turned up a few times. The chain employs TRBV12-3 or TRBV12-4 and TRBJ1-5; no clear D. V lost 3 bases and J 8 bases, leaving 17 bases between the germline ends. The CDR3 runs 15 residues. In DNA form, the CDR3 reads TGTGCCAGCAGTTTGGCTTGGTCAGCGGCGGAGCCCCAGCATTTT. This codes for CASSLAWSAAEPQHF.

In its sample, this clonotype was seen a few times. At one end the junction does not follow the germline gene, possibly because of a read error. The rearrangement uses TRBV12-3 or TRBV12-4 and TRBJ1-2; D may be TRBD1 (5 bases). The CDR3 has 13 amino acids. The DNA for the CDR3 is TGCGCCAGCAGCCTCAGGGATTCCGATGGCTACACCTTC. Translation gives CASSLRDSDGYTF.

This sequence joins TRBV9 and TRBJ2-5; 13 bases line up with TRBD2. This CDR3 spans 16 amino acids. J was trimmed by 4 bases and V by 3 bases; bases with no gene match: 6. Germline CDR1 reads SGDLS; CDR2 reads YYNGEE. CDR3 loop: CASSAGTSGAPETQYF. The CDR3 DNA reads as TGTGCCAGCAGCGCAGGGACTAGCGGGGCCCCAGAGACCCAGTACTTC.

This clonotype was observed a handful of times. The chain joins TRBV29-1 to TRBJ2-3, with no clear D. This CDR3 contains 14 residues. The V end lost 0 bases, the J end lost 1 base, and 8 bases lay between the germline ends. Germline values: CDR1 SQVTM, CDR2 ANQGSEA. The CDR3 sequence: CSVEDGRGTDTQYF. The CDR3, as DNA: TGCAGCGTTGAAGATGGACGAGGCACAGATACGCAGTATTTT.

A few counts support this clonotype. The chain links TRBV5-5 to TRBJ2-4; D ambiguous. The V end was cut by 4 bases, the J end by 0 bases, with 23 bases between. Germline CDR1 SGHKS, CDR2 YYEKEE (reference sequence). CDR3 size: 19 residues. The CDR3 nucleotides read TGTGCCAGCAGCCCCGGTGGGATGAAGGGCAACTTAGCCAAAAACATTCAGTACTTC. Amino acid sequence: CASSPGGMKGNLAKNIQYF. Using reference TRBV5-5 and TRBJ2-4 for the parts outside the CDR3, the full variable domain is DAGVTQSPTHLIKTRGQQVTLRCSPISGHKSVSWYQQVLGQGPQFIFQYYEKEERGRGNFPDRFSARQFPNYSSELNVNALLLGDSALYLCASSPGGMKGNLAKNIQYFGAGTRLSVL.

This chain connects TRBV6-2 or TRBV6-3 to TRBJ1-1, with D hard to call. Germline CDR1 is MNHEY and CDR2 is SVGEGT. This CDR3 comprises 12 residues. The V end lost 6 bases, the J end lost 0 bases, and 5 bases lay between the germline ends. CDR3: CASRDVNTEAFF. CDR3 DNA: TGTGCCAGCAGGGACGTGAACACTGAAGCTTTCTTT.

J is TRBJ1-1 and V is TRBV12-3 or TRBV12-4; TRBD1 aligns across 7 bases. CDR3 length: 16 amino acids. V lost 7 bases and J lost 2; bases outside the gene matches: 13. This CDR3 reads CASITSDRPRNTEAFF. The CDR3 coding sequence is TGTGCCAGCATTACCTCGGACAGGCCACGAAACACTGAAGCTTTCTTT.

The V and J genes are TRBV5-1 and TRBJ1-1, with TRBD1 matching 9 bases. The trim removed 5 bases at V and 8 bases at J, leaving 10 bases unmatched. Germline CDR1 reads SGHRS; CDR2 reads YFSETQ. The CDR3 loop spans 14 amino acids. CDR3 loop: CASSTITGGKEAFF. CDR3 DNA: TGCGCCAGCAGTACAATTACAGGGGGCAAAGAAGCTTTCTTT.

The V call is TRBV20-1, the J call TRBJ2-3; 11 nucleotides agree with TRBD2. Per the germline V gene, CDR1 is DFQATT and CDR2 is SNEGSKA (reference sequence). CDR3 length equals 19 residues. After removal of 3 bases from V and 0 bases from J, the junction contained 14 bases not matched to a gene. For the CDR3, the DNA is TGCAGTGCTAGCGGCCTAGCGGGGGGAACAAACCCTAGCACAGATACGCAGTATTTT. Protein product: CSASGLAGGTNPSTDTQYF.

The chain uses TRBV29-1 and TRBJ1-2; D uncertain. Germline lookup yields CDR1 SQVTM and CDR2 ANQGSEA. V was clipped by 4 bases and J by 3 bases, with 6 bases between them. The CDR3 is 11 residues long. The CDR3 sequence is CSVARDYGYTF. The CDR3 DNA sequence: TGCAGCGTTGCTAGGGACTATGGCTACACCTTC.

The J gene is TRBJ1-2, the V gene TRBV10-3; TRBD1 matches 12 bases. The CDR3 spans 15 residues. Germline-derived CDR1 and CDR2 are ENHRY and SYGVKD. V lost 10 bases, J lost 4 bases, and 10 bases stayed unmatched. DNA of the CDR3: TGTGCCACAGAGGGACAGGGGGCGAGAGGCTATGGCTACACCTTC. This gives the protein CATEGQGARGYGYTF.